Below, 4 T cell receptor beta chains from the same sample are listed, as sequenced in a study of T-cell memory formation after mild COVID-19. In TCRdb, the 5' RACE reads were re-called with MiXCR into one record per CDR3 protein. This sample yields 390,000 or so distinct CDR3 sequences, of which 15% to 20% are seen a single time; 20% to 25% belongs to the top ten. The material sequenced was PBMCs or a T cell subset sorted from them (not recorded which). The source is a man between 18 and 35 years old who had mild COVID-19 (a few samples of this study predate the infection). Cell type and time point are not known.

This clonotype came up a few times. The chain joins TRBV20-1 to TRBJ1-1; D perhaps matches TRBD1 (6 bases). V gave up 1 base and J gave up 1 base, with 10 bases separating them. Germline CDR1 is DFQATT and CDR2 is SNEGSKA (reference sequence). The CDR3 consists of 14 residues. In DNA form, the CDR3 reads TGCAGTGCTAGAGGCGGCAGGGGGAACACTGAAGCTTTCTTT. As protein: CSARGGRGNTEAFF.

This clonotype showed up just a few times. The rearrangement uses TRBV27 and TRBJ2-3; TRBD2 matches 14 bases. The V and J ends lost 7 bases and 4 bases, in that order; junction bases with no gene match: 10. The CDR3 spans 17 residues. Germline V gives CDR1 MNHEY, CDR2 SMNVEV (reference sequence). The CDR3 DNA sequence: TGTGCCAGCACCTGGGGGACTAGCGGGGGAGGCGCAGATACGCAGTATTTT. Protein product: CASTWGTSGGGADTQYF.

This chain joins TRBV4-1 and TRBJ1-5; 11 nucleotides line up with TRBD1. The CDR3 covers 17 residues. CDR1 MGHRA and CDR2 YSYEKL come from the germline V gene. With V trimmed by 0 bases and J by 7 bases, 8 bases remained unmatched. CDR3: CASSQDTGTGGPQPQHF. Written as DNA, the CDR3 is TGCGCCAGCAGCCAAGACACGGGGACAGGGGGTCCACAGCCCCAGCATTTT.

This clonotype was observed a few times. J is TRBJ2-2 and V is TRBV7-2, with D maybe TRBD1 (6 bases). This CDR3 has 16 residues. The V end lost 5 bases, the J end lost 0 bases, and 13 bases lay between the germline ends. Looked up from germline, CDR1 is SGHTA and CDR2 is FQGNSA. The CDR3 DNA follows: TGTGCCAGCAGCACCAGACAGGACCCGAACACCGGGGAGCTGTTTTTT. This sequence encodes CASSTRQDPNTGELFF. Based on the CDR3 plus reference TRBV7-2 and TRBJ2-2, the full variable domain is GAGVSQSPSNKVTEKGKDVELRCDPISGHTALYWYRQSLGQGLEFLIYFQGNSAPDKSGLPSDRFSAERTGGSVSTLTIQRTQQEDSAVYLCASSTRQDPNTGELFFGEGSRLTVL.